This T cell receptor (beta chain) comes out of a study of T cells in localized non-small cell lung cancer. Study findings and constraints: Appearing in adjacent lung were a median roughly 60 of the top 100 tumor clones. The tumor had only one region sequenced, so heterogeneity remains possible. Compared with tumor, uninvolved adjacent lung displayed greater T cell clonality, ranking highest overall.

Sequencing was performed with immunoSEQ multiplex PCR; in TCRdb, only in-frame clones are kept and a portion is missing. The table has more than 1,100 clones, approximately 23% seen once; the top ten hold 24%. In its sample, this clone was seen a few times. Its antigen remains unknown. Atypia-free adjacent lung came from at least 2 cm beyond the tumor margin. This specimen was normal lung tissue next to the tumor, taken before any cancer treatment. The TCR sequence derives from an older male donor with stage III squamous cell lung carcinoma.

The CDR3 spells CASRKLAGGPGELFF. The CDR3 coding sequence is TGTGCCAGCAGAAAACTAGCGGGAGGGCCTGGGGAGCTGTTTTTT. This rearrangement joins TRBV2 to TRBJ2-2; 13 bases fit TRBD2. The junction had 6 bases not matched to a gene; V was cut back by 6 bases and J by 8 bases. The CDR3 spans 15 residues. CDR1 SNHLY and CDR2 FYNNEI come from the germline V gene. The full variable domain, in which reference TRBV2 and TRBJ2-2 provide the parts outside the CDR3, is EPEVTQTPSHQVTQMGQEVILRCVPISNHLYFYWYRQILGQKVEFLVSFYNNEISEKSEIFDDQFSVERPDGSNFTLKIRSTKLEDSAMYFCASRKLAGGPGELFFGEGSRLTVL.